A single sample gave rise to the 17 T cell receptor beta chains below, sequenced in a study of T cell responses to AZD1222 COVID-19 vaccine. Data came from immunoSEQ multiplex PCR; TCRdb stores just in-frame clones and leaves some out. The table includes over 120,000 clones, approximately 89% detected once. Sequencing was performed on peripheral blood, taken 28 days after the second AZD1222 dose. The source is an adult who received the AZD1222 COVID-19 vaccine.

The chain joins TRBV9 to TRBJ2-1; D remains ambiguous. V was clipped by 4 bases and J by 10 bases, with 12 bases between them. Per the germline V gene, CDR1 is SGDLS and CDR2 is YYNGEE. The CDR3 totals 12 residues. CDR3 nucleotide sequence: TGTGCCAGCAGCAACGACATCACCGAGCAGTTCTTC. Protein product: CASSNDITEQFF.

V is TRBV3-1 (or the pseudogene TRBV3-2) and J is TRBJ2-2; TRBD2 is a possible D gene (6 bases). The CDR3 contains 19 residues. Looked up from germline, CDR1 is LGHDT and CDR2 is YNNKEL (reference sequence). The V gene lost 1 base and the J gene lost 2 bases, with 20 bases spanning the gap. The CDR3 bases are TGTGCCAGCAGCCAAGTAATAGCGGCACGACGAAATAACACCGGGGAGCTGTTTTTT. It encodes CASSQVIAARRNNTGELFF.

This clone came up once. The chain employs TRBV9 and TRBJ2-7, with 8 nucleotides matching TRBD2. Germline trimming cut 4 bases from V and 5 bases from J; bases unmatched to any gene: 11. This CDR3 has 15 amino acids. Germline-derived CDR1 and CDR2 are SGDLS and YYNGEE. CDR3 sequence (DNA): TGTGCCAGCAGCCCCCGGGGGGGGCAAGGGGACGAGCAGTACTTC. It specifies CASSPRGGQGDEQYF.

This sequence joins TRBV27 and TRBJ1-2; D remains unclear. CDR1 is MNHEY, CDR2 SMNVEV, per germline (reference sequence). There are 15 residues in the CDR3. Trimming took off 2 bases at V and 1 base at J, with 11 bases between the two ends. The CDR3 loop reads CASSLVADFNYGYTF. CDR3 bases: TGTGCCAGCAGTTTAGTGGCTGATTTTAACTATGGCTACACCTTC.

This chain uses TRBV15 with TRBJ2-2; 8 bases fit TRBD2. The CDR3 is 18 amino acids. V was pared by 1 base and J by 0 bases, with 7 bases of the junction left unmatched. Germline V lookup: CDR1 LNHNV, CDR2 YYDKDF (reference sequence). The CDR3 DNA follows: TGTGCCACCAGCAGAGGGACGGCTAGCGGGCCGAACACCGGGGAGCTGTTTTTT. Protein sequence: CATSRGTASGPNTGELFF.

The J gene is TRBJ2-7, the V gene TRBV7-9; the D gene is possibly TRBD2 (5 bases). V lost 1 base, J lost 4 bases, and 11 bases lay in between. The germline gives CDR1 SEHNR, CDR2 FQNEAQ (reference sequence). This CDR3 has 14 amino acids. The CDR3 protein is CASSLGLSEYEQYF. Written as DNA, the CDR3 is TGTGCCAGCAGCTTAGGGCTTAGCGAGTACGAGCAGTACTTC.

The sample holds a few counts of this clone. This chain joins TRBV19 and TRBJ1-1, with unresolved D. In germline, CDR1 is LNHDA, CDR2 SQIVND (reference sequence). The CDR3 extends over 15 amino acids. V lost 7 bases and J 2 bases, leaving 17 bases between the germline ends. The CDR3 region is CASKDPEQLNTEAFF. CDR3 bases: TGTGCCAGTAAGGACCCCGAACAGCTTAACACTGAAGCTTTCTTT.

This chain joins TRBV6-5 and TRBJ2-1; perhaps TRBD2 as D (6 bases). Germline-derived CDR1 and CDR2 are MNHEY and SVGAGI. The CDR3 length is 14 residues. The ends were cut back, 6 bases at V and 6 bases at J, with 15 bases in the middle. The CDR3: CASRQTRASNEQFF. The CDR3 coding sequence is TGTGCCAGCAGGCAGACTAGAGCATCCAATGAGCAGTTCTTC.

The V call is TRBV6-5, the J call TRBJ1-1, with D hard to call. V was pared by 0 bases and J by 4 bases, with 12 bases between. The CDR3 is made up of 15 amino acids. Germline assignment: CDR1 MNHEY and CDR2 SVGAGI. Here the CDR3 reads CASSYSSGSGTEAFF. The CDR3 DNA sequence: TGTGCCAGCAGTTACTCATCGGGGAGCGGCACTGAAGCTTTCTTT.

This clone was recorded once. The CDR3, as DNA: TGTGCCAGCAGCTCCGGGCCGGGCTCCTACGAGCAGTACTTC. Its protein is CASSSGPGSYEQYF. This chain connects TRBV7-9 to TRBJ2-7; D is unclear. CDR1 is SEHNR and CDR2 is FQNEAQ in the germline V gene (reference sequence). The CDR3 spans 14 residues. V lost 4 bases and J 0 bases, leaving 10 bases between the germline ends.

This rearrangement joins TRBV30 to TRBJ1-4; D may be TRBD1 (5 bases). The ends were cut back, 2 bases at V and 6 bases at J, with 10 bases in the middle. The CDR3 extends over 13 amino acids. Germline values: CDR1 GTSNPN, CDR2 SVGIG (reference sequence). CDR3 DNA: TGTGCCTGGAGTAAGTGGGGGGATGAAAAACTGTTTTTT. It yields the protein CAWSKWGDEKLFF.

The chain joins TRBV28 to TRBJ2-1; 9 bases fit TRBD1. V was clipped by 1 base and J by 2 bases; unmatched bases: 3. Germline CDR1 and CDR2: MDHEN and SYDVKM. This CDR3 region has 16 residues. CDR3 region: CASSLSGQGTYNEQFF. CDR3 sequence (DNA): TGTGCCAGCAGTTTATCCGGACAGGGGACCTACAATGAGCAGTTCTTC.

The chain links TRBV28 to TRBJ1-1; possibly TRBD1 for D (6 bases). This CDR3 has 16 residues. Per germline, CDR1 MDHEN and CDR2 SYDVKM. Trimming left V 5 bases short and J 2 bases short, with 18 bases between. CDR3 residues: CASSGGGRGPNTEAFF. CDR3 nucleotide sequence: TGTGCCAGCAGTGGGGGCGGGCGAGGTCCCAACACTGAAGCTTTCTTT.

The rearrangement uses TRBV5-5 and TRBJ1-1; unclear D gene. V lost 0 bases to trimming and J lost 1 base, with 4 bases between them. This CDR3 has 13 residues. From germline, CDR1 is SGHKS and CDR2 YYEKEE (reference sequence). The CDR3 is CASSLGGNTEAFF. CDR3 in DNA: TGTGCCAGCAGCTTGGGTGGGAACACTGAAGCTTTCTTT.

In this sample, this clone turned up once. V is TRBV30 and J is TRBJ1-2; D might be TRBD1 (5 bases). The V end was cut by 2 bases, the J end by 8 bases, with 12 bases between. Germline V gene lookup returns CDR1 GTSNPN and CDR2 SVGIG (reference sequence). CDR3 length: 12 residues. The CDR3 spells CAWSTGDWGYTF. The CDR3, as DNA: TGTGCCTGGAGTACCGGGGACTGGGGCTACACCTTC. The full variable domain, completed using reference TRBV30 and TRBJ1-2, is SQTIHQWPATLVQPVGSPLSLECTVEGTSNPNLYWYRQAAGRGLQLLFYSVGIGQISSEVPQNLSASRPQDRQFILSSKKLLLSDSGFYLCAWSTGDWGYTFGSGTRLTVV.

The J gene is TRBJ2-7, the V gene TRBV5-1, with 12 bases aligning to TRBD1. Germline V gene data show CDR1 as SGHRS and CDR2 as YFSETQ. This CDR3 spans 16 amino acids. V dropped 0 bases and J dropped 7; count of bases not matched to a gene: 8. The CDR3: CASSLDPGQGATEQYF. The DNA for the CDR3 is TGCGCCAGCAGCTTGGATCCGGGACAGGGGGCGACTGAGCAGTACTTC. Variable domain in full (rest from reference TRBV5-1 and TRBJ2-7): KAGVTQTPRYLIKTRGQQVTLSCSPISGHRSVSWYQQTPGQGLQFLFEYFSETQRNKGNFPGRFSGRQFSNSRSEMNVSTLELGDSALYLCASSLDPGQGATEQYFGPGTRLTVT.

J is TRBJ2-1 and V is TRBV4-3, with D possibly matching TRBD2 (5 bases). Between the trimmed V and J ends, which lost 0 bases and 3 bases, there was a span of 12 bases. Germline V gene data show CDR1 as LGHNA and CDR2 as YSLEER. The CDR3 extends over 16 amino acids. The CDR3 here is CASSQDPSRHYNEQFF. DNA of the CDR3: TGCGCCAGCAGCCAAGATCCTAGCAGACACTACAATGAGCAGTTCTTC.